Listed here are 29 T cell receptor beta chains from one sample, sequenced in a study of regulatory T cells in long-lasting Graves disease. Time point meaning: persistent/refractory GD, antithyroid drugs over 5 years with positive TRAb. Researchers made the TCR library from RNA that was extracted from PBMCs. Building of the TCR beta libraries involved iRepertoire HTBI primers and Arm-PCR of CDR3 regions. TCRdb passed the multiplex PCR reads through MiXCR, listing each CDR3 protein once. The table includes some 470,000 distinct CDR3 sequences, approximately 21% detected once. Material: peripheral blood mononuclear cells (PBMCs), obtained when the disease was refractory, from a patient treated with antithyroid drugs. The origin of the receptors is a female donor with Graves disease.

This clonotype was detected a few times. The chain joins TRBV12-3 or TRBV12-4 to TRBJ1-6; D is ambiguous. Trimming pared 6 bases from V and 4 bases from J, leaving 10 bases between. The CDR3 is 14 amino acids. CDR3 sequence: CASREDGYNSPLHF. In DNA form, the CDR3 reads TGTGCCAGCAGGGAGGACGGGTATAATTCACCCCTCCACTTT.

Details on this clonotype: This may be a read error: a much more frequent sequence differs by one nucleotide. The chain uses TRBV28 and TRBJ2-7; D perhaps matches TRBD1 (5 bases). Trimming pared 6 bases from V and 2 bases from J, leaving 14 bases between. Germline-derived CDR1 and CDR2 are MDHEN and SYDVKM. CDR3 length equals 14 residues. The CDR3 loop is CASRETEPPYEQYF. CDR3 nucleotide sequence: TGTGCCAGCAGGGAGACAGAGCCACCCTACGAGCAGTACTTC.

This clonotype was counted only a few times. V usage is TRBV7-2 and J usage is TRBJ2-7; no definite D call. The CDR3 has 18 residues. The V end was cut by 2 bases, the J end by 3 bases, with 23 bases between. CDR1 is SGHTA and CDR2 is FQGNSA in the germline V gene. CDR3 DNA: TGTGCCAGCAGCTTAAGTCGTCCTGTTTCCGTTGGGGTCTACGAGCAGTACTTC. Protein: CASSLSRPVSVGVYEQYF.

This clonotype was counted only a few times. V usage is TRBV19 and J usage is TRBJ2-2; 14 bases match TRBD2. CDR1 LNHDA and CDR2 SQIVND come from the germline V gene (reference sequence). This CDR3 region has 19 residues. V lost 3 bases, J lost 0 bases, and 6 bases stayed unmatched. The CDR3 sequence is CASSIRGLAGGSNTGELFF. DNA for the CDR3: TGTGCCAGTAGTATTCGCGGACTAGCGGGAGGCTCGAACACCGGGGAGCTGTTTTTT.

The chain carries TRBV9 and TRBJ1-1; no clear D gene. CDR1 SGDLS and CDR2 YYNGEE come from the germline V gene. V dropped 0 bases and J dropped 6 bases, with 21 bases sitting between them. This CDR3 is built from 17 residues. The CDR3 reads CASSVAHLDAGWSEAFF. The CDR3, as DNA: TGTGCCAGCAGCGTAGCCCACCTTGATGCAGGATGGTCTGAAGCTTTCTTT.

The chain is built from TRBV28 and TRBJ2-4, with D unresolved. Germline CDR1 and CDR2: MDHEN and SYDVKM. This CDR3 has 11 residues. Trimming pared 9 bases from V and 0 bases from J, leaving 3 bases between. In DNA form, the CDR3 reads TGTGCCAGTATAGCCAAAAACATTCAGTACTTC. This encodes CASIAKNIQYF.

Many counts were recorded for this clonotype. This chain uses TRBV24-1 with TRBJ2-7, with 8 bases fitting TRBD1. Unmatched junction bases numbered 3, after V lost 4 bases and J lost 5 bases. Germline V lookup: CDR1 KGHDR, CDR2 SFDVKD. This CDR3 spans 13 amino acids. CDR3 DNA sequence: TGTGCCACCAGTGAAGGGGGACAGGACGAGCAGTACTTC. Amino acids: CATSEGGQDEQYF.

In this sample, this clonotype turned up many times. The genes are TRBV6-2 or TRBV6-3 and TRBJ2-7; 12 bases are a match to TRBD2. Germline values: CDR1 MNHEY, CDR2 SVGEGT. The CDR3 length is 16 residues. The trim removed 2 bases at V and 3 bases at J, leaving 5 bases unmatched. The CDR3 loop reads CASSYDGLAGNYEQYF. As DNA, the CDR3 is TGTGCCAGCAGTTACGACGGACTAGCGGGGAACTACGAGCAGTACTTC.

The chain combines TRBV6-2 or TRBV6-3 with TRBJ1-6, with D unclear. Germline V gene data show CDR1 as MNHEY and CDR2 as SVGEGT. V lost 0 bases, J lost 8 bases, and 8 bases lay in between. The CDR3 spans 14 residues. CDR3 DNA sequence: TGTGCCAGCAGTTACTCCTACACGGATTCACCCCTCCACTTT. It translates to CASSYSYTDSPLHF.

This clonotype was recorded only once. CDR3 residues: CANSSSHEQYF. CDR3 nucleotides: TGTGCCAACAGTTCAAGCCACGAGCAGTACTTC. J is TRBJ2-7 and V is TRBV7-9; D remains unclear. Trimming removed 10 bases from V and 5 bases from J, with 12 bases in between. Per germline, CDR1 SEHNR and CDR2 FQNEAQ (reference sequence). The CDR3 is 11 amino acids.

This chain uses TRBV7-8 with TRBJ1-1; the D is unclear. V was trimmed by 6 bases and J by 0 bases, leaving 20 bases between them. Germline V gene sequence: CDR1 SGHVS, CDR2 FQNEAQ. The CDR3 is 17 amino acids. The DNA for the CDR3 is TGTGCCAGCAGTTCCCTAAATCGGTTTCACATGAACACTGAAGCTTTCTTT. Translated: CASSSLNRFHMNTEAFF.

The CDR3 sequence is CASSLDKHYGYTF. DNA for the CDR3: TGCGCCAGCAGCTTGGACAAACACTATGGCTACACCTTC. The chain joins TRBV5-1 to TRBJ1-2; D is uncertain. Between the trimmed V and J ends, which lost 0 bases and 3 bases, there was a span of 6 bases. This CDR3 spans 13 amino acids. CDR1 is SGHRS and CDR2 is YFSETQ in the germline V gene.

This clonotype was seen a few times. The CDR3 DNA follows: TGTGCCAGCAGTCAGCTAGGAGGGACCCCCTACGAGCAGTACTTC. Translation: CASSQLGGTPYEQYF. V and J are TRBV6-1 and TRBJ2-7; weak D call: TRBD2 (6 bases). This CDR3 spans 15 amino acids. Germline lookup yields CDR1 MNHNS and CDR2 SASEGT. V lost 5 bases to trimming and J lost 2 bases, with 16 bases between them.

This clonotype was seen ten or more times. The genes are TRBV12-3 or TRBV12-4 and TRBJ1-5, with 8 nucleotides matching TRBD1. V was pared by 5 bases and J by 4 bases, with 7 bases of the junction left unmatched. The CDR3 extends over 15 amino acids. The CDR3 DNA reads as TGTGCCAGCAGTCCCCGAGGGACAGGAAATCAGCCCCAGCATTTT. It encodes CASSPRGTGNQPQHF.

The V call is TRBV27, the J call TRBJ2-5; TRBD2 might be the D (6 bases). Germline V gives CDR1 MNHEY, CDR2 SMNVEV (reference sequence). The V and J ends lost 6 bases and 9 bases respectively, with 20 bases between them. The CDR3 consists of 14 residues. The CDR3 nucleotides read TGTGCCAGCAGCCAAAAAGGGACTTCGGTCCCCCAGTACTTC. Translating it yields CASSQKGTSVPQYF.

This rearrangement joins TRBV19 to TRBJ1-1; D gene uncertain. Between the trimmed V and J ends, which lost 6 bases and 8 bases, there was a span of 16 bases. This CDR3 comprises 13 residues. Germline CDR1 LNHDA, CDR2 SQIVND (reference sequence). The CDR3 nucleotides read TGTGCCAGTAGGAGGGATGAGGGTCGGGAAGCTTTCTTT. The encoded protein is CASRRDEGREAFF.

CDR3 nucleotide sequence: TGTGCCAGCAGCTTACCCCGGGACAGGGGTAGCACAGATACGCAGTATTTT. Its translation is CASSLPRDRGSTDTQYF. The chain combines TRBV7-9 with TRBJ2-3; TRBD1 aligns across 10 bases. This CDR3 spans 17 amino acids. Germline CDR1 and CDR2: SEHNR and FQNEAQ (reference sequence). Trimming at V came to 2 bases and at J to 0 bases, leaving 5 bases not matched to a gene.

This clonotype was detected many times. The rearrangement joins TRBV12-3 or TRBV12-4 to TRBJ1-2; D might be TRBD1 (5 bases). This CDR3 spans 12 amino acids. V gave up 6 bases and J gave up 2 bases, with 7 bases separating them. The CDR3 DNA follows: TGTGCCAGCAGACGACAGAACTATGGCTACACCTTC. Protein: CASRRQNYGYTF.

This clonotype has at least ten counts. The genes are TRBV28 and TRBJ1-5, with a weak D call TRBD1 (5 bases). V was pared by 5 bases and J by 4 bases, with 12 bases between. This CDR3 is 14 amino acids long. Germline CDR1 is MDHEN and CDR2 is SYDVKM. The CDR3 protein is CASSPPGGNQPQHF. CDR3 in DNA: TGTGCCAGCAGTCCACCGGGGGGAAATCAGCCCCAGCATTTT.

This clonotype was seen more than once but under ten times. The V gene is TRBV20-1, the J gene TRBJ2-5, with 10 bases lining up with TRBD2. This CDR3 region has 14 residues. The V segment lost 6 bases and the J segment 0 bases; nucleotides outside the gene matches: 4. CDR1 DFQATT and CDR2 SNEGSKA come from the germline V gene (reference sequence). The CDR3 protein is CSARTSGDQETQYF. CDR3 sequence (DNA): TGCAGTGCAAGGACTAGCGGCGACCAAGAGACCCAGTACTTC.

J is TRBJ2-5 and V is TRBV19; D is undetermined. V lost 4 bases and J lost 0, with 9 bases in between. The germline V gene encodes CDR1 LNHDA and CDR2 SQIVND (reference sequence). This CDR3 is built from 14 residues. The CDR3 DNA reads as TGTGCCAGTAGTACTACAGCGTACCAAGAGACCCAGTACTTC. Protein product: CASSTTAYQETQYF. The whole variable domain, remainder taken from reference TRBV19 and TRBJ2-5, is DGGITQSPKYLFRKEGQNVTLSCEQNLNHDAMYWYRQDPGQGLRLIYYSQIVNDFQKGDIAEGYSVSREKKESFPLTVTSAQKNPTAFYLCASSTTAYQETQYFGPGTRLLVL.

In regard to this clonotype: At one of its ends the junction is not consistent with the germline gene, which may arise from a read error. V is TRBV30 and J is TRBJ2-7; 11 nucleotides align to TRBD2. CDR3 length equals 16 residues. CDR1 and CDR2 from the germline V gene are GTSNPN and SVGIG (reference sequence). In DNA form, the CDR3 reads TGCGCCTGGAGTAAGTCTAGCGGGGGGACCCCCTACGAGCAGTACTTC. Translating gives CAWSKSSGGTPYEQYF. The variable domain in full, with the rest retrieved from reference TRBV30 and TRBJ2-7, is SQTIHQWPATLVQPVGSPLSLECTVEGTSNPNLYWYRQAAGRGLQLLFYSVGIGQISSEVPQNLSASRPQDRQFILSSKKLLLSDSGFYLCAWSKSSGGTPYEQYFGPGTRLTVT.

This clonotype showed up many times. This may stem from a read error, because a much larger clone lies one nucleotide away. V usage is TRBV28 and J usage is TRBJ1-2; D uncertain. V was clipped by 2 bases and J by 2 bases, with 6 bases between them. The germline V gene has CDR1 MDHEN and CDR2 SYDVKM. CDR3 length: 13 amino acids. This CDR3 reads CASSLIQNYGYTF. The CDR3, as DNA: TGTGCCAGCAGTTTAATACAGAACTATGGCTACACCTTC.

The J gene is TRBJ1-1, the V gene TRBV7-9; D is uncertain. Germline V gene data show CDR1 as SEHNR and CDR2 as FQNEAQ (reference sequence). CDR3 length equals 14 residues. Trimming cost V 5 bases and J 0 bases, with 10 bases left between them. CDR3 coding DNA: TGTGCCAGCAGCGACACCCAGGTGAACACTGAAGCTTTCTTT. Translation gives CASSDTQVNTEAFF.

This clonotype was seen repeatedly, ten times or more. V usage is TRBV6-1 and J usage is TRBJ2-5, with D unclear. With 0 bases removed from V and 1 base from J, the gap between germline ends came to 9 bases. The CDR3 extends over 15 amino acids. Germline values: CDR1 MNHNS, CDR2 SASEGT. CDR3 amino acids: CASSEAKLFQETQYF. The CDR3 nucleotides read TGTGCCAGCAGTGAAGCTAAACTATTCCAAGAGACCCAGTACTTC.

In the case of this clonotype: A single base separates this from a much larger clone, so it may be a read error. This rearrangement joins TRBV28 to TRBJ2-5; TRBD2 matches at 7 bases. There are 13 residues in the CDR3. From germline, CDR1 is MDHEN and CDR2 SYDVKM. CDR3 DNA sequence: TGTGCCAGCAGAACTAGCGCGCCGGAGACCCAGGACTTC. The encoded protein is CASRTSAPETQDF. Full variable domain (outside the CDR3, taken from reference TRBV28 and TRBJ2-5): DVKVTQSSRYLVKRTGEKVFLECVQDMDHENMFWYRQDPGLGLRLIYFSYDVKMKEKGDIPEGYSVSREKKERFSLILESASTNQTSMYLCASRTSAPETQDFGPGTRLLVL.

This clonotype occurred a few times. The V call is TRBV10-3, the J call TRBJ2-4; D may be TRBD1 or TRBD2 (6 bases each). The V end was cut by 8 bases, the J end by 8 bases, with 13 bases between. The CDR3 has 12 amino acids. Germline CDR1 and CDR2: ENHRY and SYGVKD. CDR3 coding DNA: TGTGCCATCCAGGGGACGGGGGACATTCAGTACTTC. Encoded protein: CAIQGTGDIQYF.

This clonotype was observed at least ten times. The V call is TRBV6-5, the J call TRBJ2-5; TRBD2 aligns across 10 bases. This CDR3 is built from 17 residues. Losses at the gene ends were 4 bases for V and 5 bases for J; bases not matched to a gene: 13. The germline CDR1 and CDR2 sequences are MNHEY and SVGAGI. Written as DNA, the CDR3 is TGTGCCAGCAGTTGGAACACCCTAGCGGGAGACCGTGAGACCCAGTACTTC. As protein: CASSWNTLAGDRETQYF.

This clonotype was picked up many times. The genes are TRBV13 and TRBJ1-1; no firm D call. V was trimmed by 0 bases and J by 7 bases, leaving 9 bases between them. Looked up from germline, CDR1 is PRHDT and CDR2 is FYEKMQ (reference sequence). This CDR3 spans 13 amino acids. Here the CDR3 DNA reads TGTGCCAGCAGCTTAGGCCAAGATGATGAAGCTTTCTTT. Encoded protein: CASSLGQDDEAFF.